This record covers a single T cell receptor beta chain. V was trimmed by 6 bases and J by 7 bases, leaving 13 bases between them. Germline V gene data show CDR1 as MNHEY and CDR2 as SVGEGT. The CDR3 is made up of 12 amino acids. This sample was included in a study of blood T cell repertoires in COVID-19. In the study overall: Material from acute and convalescent COVID-19 was sourced from the United States, Italy and Spain.

Using immunoSEQ multiplex PCR, the repertoire was profiled, and TCRdb retains in-frame clones only, with some absent. The sample lists roughly 130,000 clones, approximately 83% occurring once. This chain links TRBV6-2 or TRBV6-3 with TRBJ2-7; D gene uncertain. The sample was peripheral blood. The clonotype originates from a woman aged 45-59 years with acute or convalescent COVID-19. The CDR3 nucleotides read TGTGCCAGCAGCCAAACATTAGCAGAGCAGTACTTC. Translated: CASSQTLAEQYF.